This T cell receptor beta chain was recovered during a study of PD-L1 blockade in urothelial cancer. Overall study: At 3 weeks after treatment start (second dose) and again at 6 weeks, blood was analyzed. General study findings and limits: At 3 weeks on treatment, tumor-associated clones expanded more with durable benefit.

V shed 5 bases and J 0 bases; nucleotides not matched to a gene: 4. CDR3 length: 15 amino acids. CDR1 and CDR2 from the germline V gene are MNHGY and SVAAGI. About this clone: As yet, its antigen is unknown.

TCRdb's table, derived via immunoSEQ multiplex PCR, lists solely in-frame clones and lacks some. The sample yields about 80,000 clones, 87% seen once. Sequences were derived from PBMCs, sampled around atezolizumab (anti-PD-L1) treatment. The V and J genes are TRBV6-9 and TRBJ2-7; 10 nucleotides match TRBD2. This TCR derives from a woman in her 70s with urothelial cancer. CDR3 sequence reads: CASSVAGGSSYEQYF. As DNA, the CDR3 is TGTGCCAGCAGTGTAGCGGGGGGCAGCTCCTACGAGCAGTACTTC.